Following are 24 T cell receptor beta chains from one sample sequenced in a study of T cells in Graves' hyperthyroidism and ophthalmopathy. Template material for amplifying TCR beta CDR3 regions consisted of RNA transcripts. TCR CDR3 underwent first-round RT-PCR with the HTBI primer set. Using its own MiXCR run on the multiplex PCR reads, TCRdb lists one record per CDR3 protein. The sample lists under 700,000 distinct CDR3 sequences, 16% occurring once. The sample comprised blood. All receptors come from a young woman with Graves' hyperthyroidism.

This clonotype was counted between two and nine times. The gene calls are TRBV4-1 and TRBJ2-3; D might be TRBD2 (5 bases). Germline CDR1 reads MGHRA; CDR2 reads YSYEKL. Between the trimmed V and J ends, which lost 4 bases and 4 bases, there was a span of 18 bases. The CDR3 has 16 amino acids. The CDR3 spells CASSRNPGLAADTQYF. The CDR3 coding sequence is TGCGCCAGCAGCCGGAACCCTGGGCTAGCCGCAGATACGCAGTATTTT.

This clonotype occurred many times. The V gene is TRBV28, the J gene TRBJ1-4, with 7 bases aligning to TRBD1. Looked up from germline, CDR1 is MDHEN and CDR2 is SYDVKM. The CDR3 extends over 16 amino acids. V was clipped by 2 bases and J by 4 bases; unmatched bases: 7. The CDR3 loop is CASSLLLAGGNEKLFF. The CDR3 DNA sequence: TGTGCCAGCAGTTTACTGTTAGCAGGGGGTAATGAAAAACTGTTTTTT.

This clonotype was detected only a few times. The chain has TRBV20-1 and TRBJ2-7, with 11 bases fitting TRBD1. The germline gives CDR1 DFQATT, CDR2 SNEGSKA (reference sequence). With 5 bases clipped from V and 4 bases from J, the junction kept 7 bases outside the gene matches. The CDR3 runs to 14 residues. CDR3 protein: CSALDRGQLYEQYF. CDR3 bases: TGCAGTGCTTTGGACAGGGGGCAGTTATACGAGCAGTACTTC.

This clonotype was counted at least ten times. The chain joins TRBV27 to TRBJ2-7; the D gene is possibly TRBD1 (7 bases). V shed 6 bases and J shed 0 bases, with 12 bases lying between them. This CDR3 is 14 amino acids long. The germline V gene encodes CDR1 MNHEY and CDR2 SMNVEV (reference sequence). The CDR3 nucleotides read TGTGCCAGCAGAAGACAGGGACTCTCCTACGAGCAGTACTTC. It codes for CASRRQGLSYEQYF.

This chain joins TRBV2 and TRBJ2-1; TRBD2 matches 8 bases. J lost 7 bases, V lost 4 bases, and 3 bases had no gene match. Germline loops: CDR1 SNHLY, CDR2 FYNNEI. The CDR3 contains 13 residues. As DNA, the CDR3 is TGTGCCAGCAGTGGTCGGGGGGGGAATGAGCAGTTCTTC. Translating it yields CASSGRGGNEQFF.

This clonotype was seen only a few times. V and J are TRBV7-9 and TRBJ2-1, with 10 bases lining up with TRBD2. V lost 4 bases, J lost 2 bases, and 5 bases stayed unmatched. The CDR3 sequence is 16 residues long. Germline values: CDR1 SEHNR, CDR2 FQNEAQ (reference sequence). The CDR3 bases are TGTGCCAGCAGCTCCCGGACTAGCGGAACCTACAATGAGCAGTTCTTC. This codes for CASSSRTSGTYNEQFF.

The sample holds many counts of this clonotype. The chain uses TRBV7-2 and TRBJ2-1; weak D call: TRBD1 (6 bases). The CDR3 runs to 13 residues. The germline V and J ends were trimmed by 4 bases and 5 bases, with 9 bases remaining between them. From germline, CDR1 is SGHTA and CDR2 FQGNSA. CDR3 sequence (DNA): TGTGCCAGCAGCTCGGACAGCGACAATGAGCAGTTCTTC. This translates into CASSSDSDNEQFF.

The CDR3, as DNA: TGTGCCAGTAGTATCGGGAGTCGGGCAGATACGCAGTATTTT. It is translated as CASSIGSRADTQYF. The genes are TRBV19 and TRBJ2-3; tentative D call: TRBD2 (6 bases). V lost 3 bases and J 4 bases, leaving 11 bases between the germline ends. There are 14 residues in the CDR3. The germline gives CDR1 LNHDA, CDR2 SQIVND (reference sequence).

This clonotype was detected ten times or more. The V gene is TRBV6-1, the J gene TRBJ1-5, with 7 bases matching TRBD1. The CDR3 has 14 amino acids. Germline V gives CDR1 MNHNS, CDR2 SASEGT. V lost 6 bases and J lost 11; bases outside the gene matches: 13. CDR3 sequence: CASRHDRAVGTQHF. CDR3 nucleotide sequence: TGTGCCAGCAGGCATGACAGGGCAGTAGGGACCCAGCATTTT.

The CDR3: CASSPSGQGSGNTIYF. The CDR3 DNA is TGCGCCAGCAGCCCCTCGGGACAGGGGTCGGGAAACACCATATATTTT. This chain links TRBV5-1 with TRBJ1-3; TRBD1 matches 10 bases. V shed 4 bases, J shed 4 bases, and the junction held 8 bases outside the gene matches. This CDR3 has 16 residues. Per the germline V gene, CDR1 is SGHRS and CDR2 is YFSETQ.

Concerning this clonotype itself: A clone one base away is much larger, so this may be a read error. The chain uses TRBV11-2 and TRBJ2-7; 10 positions agree with TRBD1. The CDR3 covers 16 residues. Germline CDR1 SGHAT, CDR2 FQNNGV. CDR3 DNA: TGTGCCAGCAGCTCTGCCTGGACAGGGGGAACGTACGAGCGGTACTTC. Protein sequence: CASSSAWTGGTYERYF.

The chain links TRBV2 to TRBJ2-3; D possibly matches TRBD1 or TRBD2 (5 bases each). This CDR3 comprises 13 residues. CDR1 is SNHLY and CDR2 is FYNNEI in the germline V gene. Trimming shortened V by 6 bases and J by 5 bases, and 12 bases separated the two germline ends. As DNA, the CDR3 is TGTGCCAGCAGCCCGCCAGGGAGAGATACGCAGTATTTT. Its translation is CASSPPGRDTQYF.

This clonotype appeared many times. This chain connects TRBV7-9 to TRBJ2-1; 11 nucleotides agree with TRBD1. The CDR3 runs to 13 residues. V was pared by 11 bases and J by 5 bases, with 5 bases of the junction left unmatched. Per germline, CDR1 SEHNR and CDR2 FQNEAQ (reference sequence). Written as DNA, the CDR3 is TGTGCCGGAGAGGGACAGGGGGACAATGAGCAGTTCTTC. It specifies CAGEGQGDNEQFF.

This clonotype was picked up many times. The CDR3 loop reads CASSVDGGRGYTF. CDR3 nucleotides: TGTGCCAGCAGCGTAGATGGGGGAAGGGGCTACACCTTC. V and J are TRBV9 and TRBJ1-2; D may be TRBD1 (5 bases). Trimming left V 0 bases short and J 8 bases short, with 11 bases between. This CDR3 is built from 13 residues. Germline CDR1 reads SGDLS; CDR2 reads YYNGEE.

This clonotype was recorded many times. This rearrangement joins TRBV10-3 to TRBJ2-1; 7 nucleotides agree with TRBD1. Germline V gives CDR1 ENHRY, CDR2 SYGVKD. The CDR3 is 15 amino acids. V lost 6 bases, J lost 5 bases, and 10 bases stayed unmatched. The DNA of the CDR3 is TGTGCCATCAGGACTGACAGGGAAGAGGACAATGAGCAGTTCTTC. Residues: CAIRTDREEDNEQFF.

In this sample, this clonotype turned up many times. This sequence joins TRBV19 and TRBJ2-1; D remains ambiguous. Germline CDR1 and CDR2: LNHDA and SQIVND (reference sequence). Between the trimmed V and J ends, which lost 3 bases and 3 bases, there was a span of 12 bases. The CDR3 consists of 15 residues. CDR3 nucleotide sequence: TGTGCCAGTAGTATCTGGCTCCGAAACTACAATGAGCAGTTCTTC. This translates into CASSIWLRNYNEQFF.

The table lists this clonotype with many counts. This chain links TRBV6-1 with TRBJ1-4; TRBD1 aligns across 9 bases. The CDR3 runs 14 residues. The germline V gene has CDR1 MNHNS and CDR2 SASEGT. V was pared by 7 bases and J by 8 bases, with 8 bases of the junction left unmatched. The CDR3 spells CASNLQGADEKLFF. The DNA of the CDR3 is TGTGCCAGCAATTTACAGGGGGCAGACGAAAAACTGTTTTTT.

DNA for the CDR3: TGTGCCAGTAGTATGAAGGTGGCAGGTTCACCCCTCCACTTT. It specifies CASSMKVAGSPLHF. The chain is built from TRBV19 and TRBJ1-6; D unresolved. Per germline, CDR1 LNHDA and CDR2 SQIVND (reference sequence). The V end lost 3 bases, the J end lost 9 bases, and 12 bases lay between the germline ends. The CDR3 loop spans 14 amino acids.

This clonotype appeared a few times. Likely a read error: the CDR3 ends without its conserved phenylalanine or tryptophan. The chain joins TRBV20-1 to TRBJ1-1, with D unresolved. This CDR3 spans 13 amino acids. Germline V lookup: CDR1 DFQATT, CDR2 SNEGSKA (reference sequence). V lost 4 bases and J lost 2, with 11 bases in between. Here the CDR3 DNA reads TGCAGTGCTACCAGAGAGGTTAACACTGAAGCTTTCCTT. Translation gives CSATREVNTEAFL.

The chain recombines TRBV6-2 or TRBV6-3 with TRBJ1-2; tentatively, D is TRBD1 (5 bases). Per germline, CDR1 MNHEY and CDR2 SVGEGT. The CDR3 is 15 residues long. Trimming removed 8 bases from V and 2 bases from J, with 18 bases in between. DNA of the CDR3: TGTGCCAGCGGGCCTAACCGGGGCTCCAACTATGGCTACACCTTC. Translation gives CASGPNRGSNYGYTF.

This clonotype was detected a few times. The chain joins TRBV3-1 to TRBJ2-2, with 8 bases matching TRBD2. J was trimmed by 3 bases and V by 0 bases; bases with no gene match: 3. Germline V gene sequence: CDR1 LGHDT, CDR2 YNNKEL (reference sequence). The CDR3 loop spans 16 amino acids. In DNA form, the CDR3 reads TGTGCCAGCAGCCAAGAGCGGGGGGCCGACACCGGGGAGCTGTTTTTT. Its protein product is CASSQERGADTGELFF.

There are a few counts of this clonotype. The rearrangement links TRBV6-1 to TRBJ2-4; 11 bases are shared with TRBD2. Losses at the gene ends were 5 bases for V and 4 bases for J; bases not matched to a gene: 10. CDR3 length: 17 amino acids. The germline V gene has CDR1 MNHNS and CDR2 SASEGT. CDR3 sequence (DNA): TGTGCCAGCAGTCTCGAACGGGTAGCGGGGGGGAAAAACATTCAGTACTTC. Amino acid sequence: CASSLERVAGGKNIQYF.

This clonotype was seen ten or more times. V usage is TRBV3-1 and J usage is TRBJ2-1; the D is unclear. The CDR3 sequence is 13 residues long. Trimming took off 5 bases at V and 5 bases at J, with 10 bases between the two ends. Germline loops: CDR1 LGHDT, CDR2 YNNKEL (reference sequence). The CDR3 region is CASSFEWDNEQFF. As DNA, the CDR3 is TGTGCCAGCAGCTTCGAGTGGGACAATGAGCAGTTCTTC.

The rearrangement joins TRBV7-9 to TRBJ2-7; a possible D gene is TRBD2 (7 bases). CDR1 and CDR2 (germline): SEHNR, FQNEAQ (reference sequence). This CDR3 contains 16 residues. Between the trimmed V and J ends, which lost 6 bases and 6 bases, there was a span of 24 bases. This CDR3 is CASRSHSGGAQGEQYF. DNA of the CDR3: TGTGCCAGCAGATCTCACTCGGGGGGCGCCCAAGGCGAGCAGTACTTC.